Reported below is one T cell receptor beta chain. It has no known antigen specificity. Per-nucleotide qualities are absent, and no much larger clonotype sits a single base away. The receptor library was made with the immunoSEQ multiplex PCR assay. For most patients, high-throughput TCR-beta CDR3 sequencing of genomic DNA was performed by Adaptive Biotechnologies. The study's processing was this. TCR sequencing data were retrieved from Adaptive's ImmunoSEQ software for about 17 patients, whereas a few other patients were processed with MiXCR and VDJtools. Because the origin of CDR3 nucleotide sequences shared between donor and recipient could not be assigned, those sequences were removed. To be classed as alloreactive, a clone needed at least 2-fold expansion over unstimulated cells and a minimum CFSE-low frequency of 0.002% (template counts) or 0.001% (read counts). Clones were considered mappable if detected in sequenced pre-transplant spleen, lymph node, or MLR CFSE-low populations of the donor or recipient. The cumulative frequency of alloreactive clones was calculated as a percentage of all sequences, weighted by copy number. TCRdb mirrors the immuneACCESS table, restricted to in-frame sequences. Some clones are absent from its copies; in checked studies, under half trace to an unresolved V gene, and the reason for the others is unknown. The V and J calls and clone size were taken over from that table, and D and trimming were inferred from the DNA. The table for this sample lists about 97,000 clones; roughly 90% of them were counted only once. About 16% of the sample goes to the ten largest clones.

Blood samples were collected up to 4 times in the first month after transplant and then at least monthly when available. This sample was included in a study of graft-versus-host responses after intestinal transplantation (dated by TCRdb to the early 2020s). In terms of the full investigation: Multivisceral, liver-intestinal, or isolated intestinal transplants were received by the recipients. Every recipient was given anti-thymocyte globulin induction, followed by around three years of maintenance tacrolimus and steroids. The cohort enrolled approximately 24 intestinal transplant recipients, one of whom was a retransplant, and a few patients without pretransplant specimens were excluded. After intestinal transplantation, graft-versus-host and host-versus-graft alloreactive T cell clones in the graft, circulation and bone marrow were tracked using bulk TCR-beta CDR3 sequencing. Rather than being sequenced by the commercial service, samples from a few later patients were sequenced in-house on an Illumina MiSeq and processed with MiXCR. Alloreactive clones were identified by sequencing pre-transplant mixed lymphocyte reaction products and comparing them with unstimulated pre-transplant donor and recipient T cells. Donor T cell macrochimerism was defined as a peak of at least 4% donor T cells among recipient peripheral blood mononuclear cells.

The paper as a whole reports these results and caveats: GvH clones were found in recipient bone marrow, and some of the GvH clones appeared earlier in ileal mucosa or blood, which is consistent with an intestinal mucosal origin. Conclusions were limited by the relatively low number and heterogeneity of intestinal transplant patients. Early after transplant, peak levels of circulating GvH clones were associated with declines in HvG clones. Patients with donor T cell macrochimerism had high GvH to HvG T cell clonal ratios in their allografts.

Sequences were derived from PBMCs, sampled roughly 450 days after intestinal transplant. The origin of this receptor is a human patient who received an intestinal transplant, so some T cells may come from the graft donor.

The CDR3 here reads CASSLEFGGPGANVLTF. At the DNA level, the sequence is TGTGCCAGCAGCCTCGAGTTCGGGGGGCCTGGGGCCAACGTCCTGACTTTC. The V gene is TRBV5-6 and the J gene is TRBJ2-6; TRBD2 is a weak D gene call, 7 bases matching. The CDR3 contains 17 residues, cysteine and phenylalanine counted. The entry retains the CDR3 DNA only, 51 bases that are in frame from base 1. CDR1 and CDR2 are drawn from the germline V gene: SGHDT, YYEEEE. V gives up 4 bases and J gives up 2 bases, and the segment between their germline ends measures 16 bases.